These T cell receptor beta chains were read from a single sample in a study of CD4 T cells in relation to SARS-CoV-2 and coronaviruses. Their antigen targets remain unknown. This table comes from immunoSEQ multiplex PCR, and its TCRdb copy is limited to in-frame clones, with some not included. The top ten hold about 15% of the sample, which has about 30,000 clones, 76% seen once. The sequenced sample consisted of CD4+ T cells from PBMCs, cultured in vitro. Receptors originate from a human donor in good health. CDR3s include the opening cysteine and the closing phenylalanine or tryptophan. Fields, in order: D gene, V gene, J gene, clone size, CDR3 length, CDR3 DNA, CDR3 protein. A D gene is named only where the DNA matches it firmly. Clone sizes are given selectively: once, few, many, or a class where the clone is expanded.

D gene: -; V gene: TRBV19; J gene: TRBJ2-2; clone size: few; CDR3 length: 15; CDR3 DNA: TGTGCCAGTAGTATTGTGGGAGGAGGCACCGGGGAGCTGTTTTTT; CDR3 protein: CASSIVGGGTGELFF
D gene: -; V gene: TRBV19; J gene: TRBJ2-3; clone size: few; CDR3 length: 14; CDR3 DNA: TGTGCCAGTAGTATCTTAACTAGTTCCGCACACCAGTATTTT; CDR3 protein: CASSILTSSAHQYF
D gene: -; V gene: TRBV6-6; J gene: TRBJ2-3; clone size: -; CDR3 length: 12; CDR3 DNA: TGTGCCAGCAGAACAGTGACAGATACGCAGTATTTT; CDR3 protein: CASRTVTDTQYF
D gene: -; V gene: TRBV19; J gene: TRBJ2-3; clone size: -; CDR3 length: 14; CDR3 DNA: TGTGCCAGTAGTATAACAGTAGGGGCAGATACGCAGTATTTT; CDR3 protein: CASSITVGADTQYF
D gene: -; V gene: TRBV30; J gene: TRBJ1-4; clone size: few; CDR3 length: 11; CDR3 DNA: TGTGCCTGGCGGACATCGGAAAAACTGTTTTTT; CDR3 protein: CAWRTSEKLFF
D gene: -; V gene: TRBV29-1; J gene: TRBJ1-1; clone size: -; CDR3 length: 13; CDR3 DNA: TGCAGCGTGAGGACTGGGGTGGGCACTGAAGCTTTCTTT; CDR3 protein: CSVRTGVGTEAFF
D gene: TRBD2; V gene: TRBV4-2; J gene: TRBJ2-7; clone size: -; CDR3 length: 16; CDR3 DNA: TGTGCCAGCAGCCAAGGGGCCGCGGGAGGAACCTACGAGCAGTACTTC; CDR3 protein: CASSQGAAGGTYEQYF
D gene: -; V gene: TRBV7-6; J gene: TRBJ2-1; clone size: -; CDR3 length: 17; CDR3 DNA: TGTGCCAGCAGCCCGTCGTATCCGACCTTCTCCTACAATGAGCAGTTCTTC; CDR3 protein: CASSPSYPTFSYNEQFF
D gene: TRBD2; V gene: TRBV18; J gene: TRBJ2-7; clone size: -; CDR3 length: 17; CDR3 DNA: TGTGCCAGCTCACCCGGACTAGCGGGAGGGCCTAAAGGCGAGCAGTACTTC; CDR3 protein: CASSPGLAGGPKGEQYF
D gene: -; V gene: TRBV20-1; J gene: TRBJ1-2; clone size: -; CDR3 length: 12; CDR3 DNA: TGCAGTGCTATTGACAAGCCATATGGCTACACCTTC; CDR3 protein: CSAIDKPYGYTF
D gene: -; V gene: TRBV19; J gene: TRBJ2-5; clone size: -; CDR3 length: 14; CDR3 DNA: TGTGCCACCGCACAGGTTTCCGGGGGCGAGACCCAGTACTTC; CDR3 protein: CATAQVSGGETQYF
D gene: -; V gene: TRBV6-5; J gene: TRBJ1-1; clone size: -; CDR3 length: 15; CDR3 DNA: TGTGCCAGCAGCGCTGGACAGAACACGAACACTGAAGCTTTCTTT; CDR3 protein: CASSAGQNTNTEAFF
D gene: -; V gene: TRBV4-3; J gene: TRBJ2-2; clone size: once; CDR3 length: 15; CDR3 DNA: TGCGCCAGCAGCCGAGCCCGGCCAGGGACCGGGGAGCTGTTTTTT; CDR3 protein: CASSRARPGTGELFF
D gene: -; V gene: TRBV2; J gene: TRBJ1-5; clone size: once; CDR3 length: 15; CDR3 DNA: TGTGCCAGCACTGAGTTTCAGGGAGGCAATCAGCCCCAGCATTTT; CDR3 protein: CASTEFQGGNQPQHF
D gene: -; V gene: TRBV9; J gene: TRBJ2-3; clone size: -; CDR3 length: 15; CDR3 DNA: TGTGCCAGCAGTTCAGGGGGGGGGCTCGTAGATACGCAGTATTTT; CDR3 protein: CASSSGGGLVDTQYF
D gene: TRBD1; V gene: TRBV7-2; J gene: TRBJ1-1; clone size: -; CDR3 length: 15; CDR3 DNA: TGTGCCAGCAGCTCCAGGGGGGGGCGCGACACTGAAGCTTTCTTT; CDR3 protein: CASSSRGGRDTEAFF
D gene: -; V gene: TRBV4-1; J gene: TRBJ2-6; clone size: -; CDR3 length: 13; CDR3 DNA: TGCGCCAGCAGCCTCTCTGGGGCCAACGTCCTGACTTTC; CDR3 protein: CASSLSGANVLTF
D gene: TRBD1; V gene: TRBV2; J gene: TRBJ2-4; clone size: -; CDR3 length: 14; CDR3 DNA: TGTGCCAGCAGAACCCCCAGGGGGCGAAACATTCAGTACTTC; CDR3 protein: CASRTPRGRNIQYF
D gene: -; V gene: TRBV7-8; J gene: TRBJ2-2; clone size: -; CDR3 length: 15; CDR3 DNA: TGTGCCAGCAGCGCTTCCGGGACGAACACCGGGGAGCTGTTTTTT; CDR3 protein: CASSASGTNTGELFF
D gene: -; V gene: TRBV5-6; J gene: TRBJ2-7; clone size: -; CDR3 length: 15; CDR3 DNA: TGTGCCAGCAGCTTGGAGTACGGGTCAGATGGGGAGCAGTACTTC; CDR3 protein: CASSLEYGSDGEQYF
D gene: -; V gene: TRBV4-1; J gene: TRBJ2-2; clone size: few; CDR3 length: 15; CDR3 DNA: TGCGCCAGCGGGAGTCGACTATCCAACACCGGGGAGCTGTTTTTT; CDR3 protein: CASGSRLSNTGELFF
D gene: TRBD2; V gene: TRBV6-5; J gene: TRBJ2-5; clone size: -; CDR3 length: 14; CDR3 DNA: TGTGCCAGCAGTCCGGGACTAGCCCCGGAGACCCAGTACTTC; CDR3 protein: CASSPGLAPETQYF
D gene: TRBD1; V gene: TRBV7-6; J gene: TRBJ2-7; clone size: -; CDR3 length: 17; CDR3 DNA: TGTGCCAGCAGCCCCCCCCCTTACCGGGACAGGGGCTACGAGCAGTACTTC; CDR3 protein: CASSPPPYRDRGYEQYF
D gene: -; V gene: TRBV9; J gene: TRBJ2-4; clone size: -; CDR3 length: 15; CDR3 DNA: TGTGCCAGCAGCGTAGAACCGGGCGAGGGGAGCATTCAGTACTTC; CDR3 protein: CASSVEPGEGSIQYF
D gene: -; V gene: TRBV25-1; J gene: TRBJ1-5; clone size: -; CDR3 length: 14; CDR3 DNA: TGTGCCAGCAGTGAATTCGGGGAGGGCCAGCCCCAGCATTTT; CDR3 protein: CASSEFGEGQPQHF
D gene: TRBD1; V gene: TRBV6-5; J gene: TRBJ1-5; clone size: -; CDR3 length: 13; CDR3 DNA: TGTGCCAGCGATGACAGGGCGCGTCAGCCCCAGCATTTT; CDR3 protein: CASDDRARQPQHF
D gene: -; V gene: TRBV5-6; J gene: TRBJ1-1; clone size: -; CDR3 length: 14; CDR3 DNA: TGTGCCAGCAGCTTGGGGGGGATAAGCGCTGAAGCTTTCTTT; CDR3 protein: CASSLGGISAEAFF
D gene: TRBD2; V gene: TRBV11-2; J gene: TRBJ2-1; clone size: -; CDR3 length: 14; CDR3 DNA: TGTGCCAGCACCCCGGGACTAGCGGGCAATGAGCAGTTCTTC; CDR3 protein: CASTPGLAGNEQFF
D gene: -; V gene: TRBV10-3; J gene: TRBJ2-3; clone size: -; CDR3 length: 11; CDR3 DNA: TGTGCCATCAGGGACAACACAGATACGCATTTT; CDR3 protein: CAIRDNTDTHF
D gene: -; V gene: TRBV7-9; J gene: TRBJ1-4; clone size: once; CDR3 length: 15; CDR3 DNA: TGTGCCAGCAGCCCACGTGTCGGGGAGGGTGAAAAACTGTTTTTT; CDR3 protein: CASSPRVGEGEKLFF
D gene: -; V gene: TRBV11-3; J gene: TRBJ2-2; clone size: once; CDR3 length: 15; CDR3 DNA: TGTGCCAGCAGCTTGAGTCAGGGAATCGCCGGGGAGCTGTTTTTT; CDR3 protein: CASSLSQGIAGELFF
D gene: -; V gene: TRBV2; J gene: TRBJ2-2; clone size: -; CDR3 length: 16; CDR3 DNA: TGTGCCAGCAGTGGGGGGGCCCCACTCAACACCGGGGAGCTGTTTTTT; CDR3 protein: CASSGGAPLNTGELFF